This T cell receptor (beta chain) comes out of a study of blood T cell repertoires in COVID-19. In the original workflow: Reference gene primer amplification in the assay estimated nucleated cell counts. Repertoires were generated with immunoSEQ multiplex PCR, while TCRdb's copy carries only in-frame clones and drops some. V and J calls and clone size are copied from that table; D and trimming were computed from the DNA. Here the sample spans approximately 350,000 clones, around nine tenths being singletons. Unmatched junction bases numbered 14, after V lost 5 bases and J lost 3 bases. CDR1 and CDR2 (germline): SGHTA, FQGNSA. There are 17 residues in the CDR3.

V is TRBV7-2 and J is TRBJ2-7, with 9 bases lining up with TRBD1. This TCR was recovered from a woman in her fifties or sixties with COVID-19, enrolled during active disease. Specimen: peripheral blood. The CDR3 sequence is CASSQRRGQGSIYEQYF. The CDR3, as DNA: TGTGCCAGCAGCCAACGACGGGGACAGGGCTCCATCTACGAGCAGTACTTC.